This T cell receptor beta chain was recorded in a study of blood T cells in healthy people across ages. A J-beta primer mix and a sample-barcoded 5' primer were used in a second PCR of roughly 6 to 11 cycles. TCRdb recomputed calls from the 5' RACE reads with MiXCR, one row per CDR3 protein. The data show more than 1.4 million distinct CDR3 sequences, with approximately 40% seen just once and approximately 7.9% held by the top ten. Trimming removed 3 bases from V and 4 bases from J; junction bases left unmatched: 5. This CDR3 has 14 residues. The germline gives CDR1 MGHRA, CDR2 YSYEKL. This rearrangement joins TRBV4-1 to TRBJ2-5, with 7 bases matching TRBD2. This sequence originates from a woman between 18 and 29 years old in good health. The specimen was blood. The CDR3, as DNA: TGCGCCAGCAGCCAGCGGGAGCAGGGAGAGACCCAGTACTTC. Its protein product is CASSQREQGETQYF.